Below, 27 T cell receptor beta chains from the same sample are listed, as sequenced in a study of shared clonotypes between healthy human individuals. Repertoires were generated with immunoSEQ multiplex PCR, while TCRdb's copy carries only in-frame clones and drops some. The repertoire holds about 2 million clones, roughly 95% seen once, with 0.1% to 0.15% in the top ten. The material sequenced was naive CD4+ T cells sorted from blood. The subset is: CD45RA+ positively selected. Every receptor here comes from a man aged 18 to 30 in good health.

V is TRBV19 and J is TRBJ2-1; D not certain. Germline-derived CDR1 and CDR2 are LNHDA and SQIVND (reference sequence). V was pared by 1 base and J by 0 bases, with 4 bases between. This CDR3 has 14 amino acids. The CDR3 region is CASSIGSSYNEQFF. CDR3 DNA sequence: TGTGCCAGTAGTATAGGGAGCTCCTACAATGAGCAGTTCTTC.

Written as DNA, the CDR3 is TGCAGTGCTGGCCGGGACAATGAGCAGTTCTTC. It yields the protein CSAGRDNEQFF. The V call is TRBV20-1, the J call TRBJ2-1; D not certain. Germline assignment: CDR1 DFQATT and CDR2 SNEGSKA (reference sequence). The length of the CDR3 is 11 residues. The V and J ends lost 5 bases and 5 bases respectively, with 7 bases between them.

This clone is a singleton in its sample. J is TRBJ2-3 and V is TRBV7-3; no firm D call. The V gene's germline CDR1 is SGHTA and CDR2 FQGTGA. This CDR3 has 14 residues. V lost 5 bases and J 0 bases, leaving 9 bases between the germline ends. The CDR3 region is CASSPFGSTDTQYF. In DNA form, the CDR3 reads TGTGCCAGCAGCCCATTTGGTAGCACAGATACGCAGTATTTT.

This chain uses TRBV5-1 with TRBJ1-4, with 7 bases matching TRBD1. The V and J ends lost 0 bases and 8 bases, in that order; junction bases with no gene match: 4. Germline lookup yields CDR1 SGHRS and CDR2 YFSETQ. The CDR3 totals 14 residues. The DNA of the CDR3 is TGCGCCAGCAGCTTGGGACAGGGAATCGAAAAACTGTTTTTT. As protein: CASSLGQGIEKLFF. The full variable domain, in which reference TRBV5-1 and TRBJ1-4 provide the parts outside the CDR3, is KAGVTQTPRYLIKTRGQQVTLSCSPISGHRSVSWYQQTPGQGLQFLFEYFSETQRNKGNFPGRFSGRQFSNSRSEMNVSTLELGDSALYLCASSLGQGIEKLFFGSGTQLSVL.

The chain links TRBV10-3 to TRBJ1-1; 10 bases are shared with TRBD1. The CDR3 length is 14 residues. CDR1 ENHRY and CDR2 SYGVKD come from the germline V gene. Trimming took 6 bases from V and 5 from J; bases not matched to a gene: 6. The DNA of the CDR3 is TGTGCCATCAGGCCCTGGACAGGGGGAACTGAAGCTTTCTTT. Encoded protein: CAIRPWTGGTEAFF.

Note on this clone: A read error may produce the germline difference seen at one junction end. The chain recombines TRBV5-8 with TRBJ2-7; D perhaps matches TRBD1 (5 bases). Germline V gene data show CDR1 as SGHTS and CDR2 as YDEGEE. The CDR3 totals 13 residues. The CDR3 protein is CASSNRNNYEQYF. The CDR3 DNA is TGTGCTAGCAGCAACAGGAATAATTACGAGCAGTACTTC.

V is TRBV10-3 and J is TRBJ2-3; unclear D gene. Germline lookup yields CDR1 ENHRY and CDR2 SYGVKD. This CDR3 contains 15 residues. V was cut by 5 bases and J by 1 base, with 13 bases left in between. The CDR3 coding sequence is TGTGCCATCAGTACACTTCTCCCCGGCACAGATACGCAGTATTTT. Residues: CAISTLLPGTDTQYF.

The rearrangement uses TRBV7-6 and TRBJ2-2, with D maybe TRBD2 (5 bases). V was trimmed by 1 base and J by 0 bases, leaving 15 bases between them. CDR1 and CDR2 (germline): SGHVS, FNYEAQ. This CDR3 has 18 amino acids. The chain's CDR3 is CASSLGNRGQANTGELFF. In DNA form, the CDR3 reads TGTGCCAGCAGCTTAGGGAACAGAGGGCAGGCGAACACCGGGGAGCTGTTTTTT.

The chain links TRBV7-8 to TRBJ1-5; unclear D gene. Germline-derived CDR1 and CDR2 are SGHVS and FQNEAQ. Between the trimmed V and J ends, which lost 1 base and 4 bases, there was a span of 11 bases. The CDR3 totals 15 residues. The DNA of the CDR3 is TGTGCCAGCAGCTTAGTTTCCGGGGTTAATCAGCCCCAGCATTTT. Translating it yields CASSLVSGVNQPQHF. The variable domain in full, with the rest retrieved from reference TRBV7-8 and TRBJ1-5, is GAGVSQSPRYKVAKRGQDVALRCDPISGHVSLFWYQQALGQGPEFLTYFQNEAQLDKSGLPSDRFFAERPEGSVSTLKIQRTQQEDSAVYLCASSLVSGVNQPQHFGDGTRLSIL.

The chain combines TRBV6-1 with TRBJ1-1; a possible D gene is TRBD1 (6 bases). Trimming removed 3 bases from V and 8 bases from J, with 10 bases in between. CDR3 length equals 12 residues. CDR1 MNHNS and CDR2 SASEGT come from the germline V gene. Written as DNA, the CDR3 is TGTGCCAGCAGTGACGACAGGCAAGAAGCTTTCTTT. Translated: CASSDDRQEAFF.

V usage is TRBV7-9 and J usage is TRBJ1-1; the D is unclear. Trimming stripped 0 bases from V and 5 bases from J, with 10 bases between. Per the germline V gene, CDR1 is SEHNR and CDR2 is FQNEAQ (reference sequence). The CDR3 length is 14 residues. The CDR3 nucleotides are TGTGCCAGCAGCTTAGCGGTAGCGAGGACTGAAGCTTTCTTT. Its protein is CASSLAVARTEAFF.

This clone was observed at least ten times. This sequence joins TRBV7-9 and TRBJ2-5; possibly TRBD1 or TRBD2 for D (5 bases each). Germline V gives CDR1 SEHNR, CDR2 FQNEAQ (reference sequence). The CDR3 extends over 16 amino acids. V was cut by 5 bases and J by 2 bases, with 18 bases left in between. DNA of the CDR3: TGTGCCAGCAGCCTAAGTCGGGGCGCGGTTCAAGAGACCCAGTACTTC. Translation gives CASSLSRGAVQETQYF. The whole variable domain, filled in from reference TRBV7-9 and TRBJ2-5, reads DTGVSQNPRHKITKRGQNVTFRCDPISEHNRLYWYRQTLGQGPEFLTYFQNEAQLEKSRLLSDRFSAERPKGSFSTLEIQRTEQGDSAMYLCASSLSRGAVQETQYFGPGTRLLVL.

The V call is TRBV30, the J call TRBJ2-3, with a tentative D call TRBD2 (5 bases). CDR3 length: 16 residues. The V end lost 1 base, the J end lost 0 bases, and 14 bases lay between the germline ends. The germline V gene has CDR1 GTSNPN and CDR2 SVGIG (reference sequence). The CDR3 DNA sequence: TGTGCCTGGAGTGCCCGGGTGCGGACTAGCACAGATACGCAGTATTTT. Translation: CAWSARVRTSTDTQYF. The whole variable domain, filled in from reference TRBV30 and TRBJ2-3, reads SQTIHQWPATLVQPVGSPLSLECTVEGTSNPNLYWYRQAAGRGLQLLFYSVGIGQISSEVPQNLSASRPQDRQFILSSKKLLLSDSGFYLCAWSARVRTSTDTQYFGPGTRLTVL.

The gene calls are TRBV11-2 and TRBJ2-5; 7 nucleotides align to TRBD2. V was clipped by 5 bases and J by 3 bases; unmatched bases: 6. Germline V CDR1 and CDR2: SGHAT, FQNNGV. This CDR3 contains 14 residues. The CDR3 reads CASSPPGREETQYF. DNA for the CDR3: TGTGCCAGCAGCCCCCCAGGGAGGGAAGAGACCCAGTACTTC.

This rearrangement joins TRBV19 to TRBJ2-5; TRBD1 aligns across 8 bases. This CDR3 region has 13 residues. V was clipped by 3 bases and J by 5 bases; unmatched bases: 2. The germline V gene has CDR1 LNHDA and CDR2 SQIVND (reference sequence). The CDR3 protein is CASSIGDRETQYF. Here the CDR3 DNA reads TGTGCCAGTAGTATCGGGGACAGGGAGACCCAGTACTTC.

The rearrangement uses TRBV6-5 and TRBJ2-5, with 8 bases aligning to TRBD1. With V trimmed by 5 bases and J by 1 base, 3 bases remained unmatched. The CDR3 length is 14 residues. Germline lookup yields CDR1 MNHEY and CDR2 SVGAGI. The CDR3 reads CASSRGTGQETQYF. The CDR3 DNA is TGTGCCAGCAGTCGGGGGACAGGCCAAGAGACCCAGTACTTC.

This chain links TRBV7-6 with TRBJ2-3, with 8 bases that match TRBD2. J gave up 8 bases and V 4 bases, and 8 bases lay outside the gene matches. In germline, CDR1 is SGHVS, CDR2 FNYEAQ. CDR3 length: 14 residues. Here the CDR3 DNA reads TGTGCCAGCAGCTCCGGGACTAGTACCGTTACGCAGTATTTT. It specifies CASSSGTSTVTQYF.

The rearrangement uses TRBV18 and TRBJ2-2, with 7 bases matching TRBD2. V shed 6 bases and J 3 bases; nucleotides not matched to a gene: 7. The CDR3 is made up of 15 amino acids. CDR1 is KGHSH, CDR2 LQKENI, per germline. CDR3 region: CASSGGIQDTGELFF. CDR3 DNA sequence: TGTGCCAGCTCGGGGGGGATACAAGACACCGGGGAGCTGTTTTTT.

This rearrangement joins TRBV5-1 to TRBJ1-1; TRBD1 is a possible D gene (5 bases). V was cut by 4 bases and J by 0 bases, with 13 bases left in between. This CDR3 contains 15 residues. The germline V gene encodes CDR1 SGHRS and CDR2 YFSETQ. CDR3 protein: CASSPTWGLNTEAFF. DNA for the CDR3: TGCGCCAGCAGCCCTACCTGGGGCTTGAACACTGAAGCTTTCTTT.

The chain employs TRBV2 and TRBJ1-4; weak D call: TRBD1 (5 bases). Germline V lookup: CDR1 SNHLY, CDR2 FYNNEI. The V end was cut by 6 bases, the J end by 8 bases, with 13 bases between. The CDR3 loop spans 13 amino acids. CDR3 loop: CASSPGRGEKLFF. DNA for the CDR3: TGTGCCAGCAGCCCGGGACGCGGGGAAAAACTGTTTTTT.

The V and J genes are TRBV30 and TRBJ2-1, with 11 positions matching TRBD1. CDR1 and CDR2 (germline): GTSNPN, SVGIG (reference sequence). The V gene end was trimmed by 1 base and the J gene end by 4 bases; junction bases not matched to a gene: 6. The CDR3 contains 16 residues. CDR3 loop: CAWSATGQGGYNEQFF. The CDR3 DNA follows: TGTGCCTGGAGTGCGACGGGACAGGGGGGGTACAATGAGCAGTTCTTC. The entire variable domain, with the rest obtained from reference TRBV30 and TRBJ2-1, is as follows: SQTIHQWPATLVQPVGSPLSLECTVEGTSNPNLYWYRQAAGRGLQLLFYSVGIGQISSEVPQNLSASRPQDRQFILSSKKLLLSDSGFYLCAWSATGQGGYNEQFFGPGTRLTVL.

Here the CDR3 reads CASSDGGLVTNEKLFF. For the CDR3, the DNA is TGTGCCAGCAGTGACGGGGGGTTAGTTACTAATGAAAAACTGTTTTTT. The chain links TRBV6-4 to TRBJ1-4; the D gene is possibly TRBD1 (5 bases). Trimming took off 2 bases at V and 2 bases at J, with 12 bases between the two ends. The CDR3 runs 16 residues. CDR1 is MRHNA and CDR2 is SNTAGT in the germline V gene.

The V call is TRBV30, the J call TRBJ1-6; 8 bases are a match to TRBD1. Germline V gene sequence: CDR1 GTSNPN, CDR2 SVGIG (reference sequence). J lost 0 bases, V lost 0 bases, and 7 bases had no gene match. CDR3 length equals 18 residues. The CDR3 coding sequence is TGTGCCTGGAGTGTCTGGACAGGGAAGAGCTCCTATAATTCACCCCTCCACTTT. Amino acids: CAWSVWTGKSSYNSPLHF.

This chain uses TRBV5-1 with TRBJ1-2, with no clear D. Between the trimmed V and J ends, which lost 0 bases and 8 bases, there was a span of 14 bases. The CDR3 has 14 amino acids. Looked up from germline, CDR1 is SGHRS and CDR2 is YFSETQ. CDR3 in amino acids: CASSLGLEGVGYTF. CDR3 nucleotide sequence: TGCGCCAGCAGCTTGGGGCTGGAGGGCGTGGGCTACACCTTC.

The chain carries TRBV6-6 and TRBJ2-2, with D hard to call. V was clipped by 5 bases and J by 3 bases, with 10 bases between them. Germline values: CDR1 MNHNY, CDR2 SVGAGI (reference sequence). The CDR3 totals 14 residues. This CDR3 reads CASSDHDDTGELFF. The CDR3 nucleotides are TGTGCCAGCAGTGACCACGACGACACCGGGGAGCTGTTTTTT.

As DNA, the CDR3 is TGTGCCAGCAGAGAAAGGGGGGCCCAAGAGACCCAGTACTTC. Translation: CASRERGAQETQYF. This sequence joins TRBV6-5 and TRBJ2-5; tentatively, D is TRBD1 or TRBD2 (6 bases each). The germline V gene has CDR1 MNHEY and CDR2 SVGAGI. The CDR3 sequence is 14 residues long. V was clipped by 6 bases and J by 1 base, with 12 bases between them.

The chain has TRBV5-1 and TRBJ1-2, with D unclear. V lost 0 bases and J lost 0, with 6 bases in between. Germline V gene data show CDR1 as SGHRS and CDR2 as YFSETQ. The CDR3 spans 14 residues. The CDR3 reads CASSLGVPNYGYTF. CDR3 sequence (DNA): TGCGCCAGCAGCTTGGGGGTACCTAACTATGGCTACACCTTC.